Presented here are 21 T cell receptor beta chains from one specimen sequenced in a study of blood T cell repertoires in COVID-19. Profiled with immunoSEQ multiplex PCR; TCRdb holds only in-frame clones, not every one. The data contain 250,000 or so clones, around 84% of them singletons. The specimen sequenced was PBMCs or T cells enriched from blood (not recorded which). The receptors were gathered from a man aged 35-49 years who had recovered from COVID-19.

The chain couples TRBV5-8 to TRBJ2-1; maybe TRBD2 (5 bases). CDR1 is SGHTS, CDR2 YDEGEE, per germline. This CDR3 region has 12 residues. V shed 3 bases and J shed 12 bases, with 13 bases lying between them. Here the CDR3 DNA reads TGTGCCAGCAGCTGGAGGACGCCGTTGCAGTTCTTC. It yields the protein CASSWRTPLQFF.

CDR3 in DNA: TGTGCCAGCAGTTACGTCGTATCCTACGAGCAGTACTTC. Protein: CASSYVVSYEQYF. The chain recombines TRBV6-2 or TRBV6-3 with TRBJ2-7; D is unresolved. Germline V gives CDR1 MNHEY, CDR2 SVGEGT. With 2 bases removed from V and 1 base from J, the gap between germline ends came to 6 bases. This CDR3 has 13 residues.

The rearrangement joins TRBV6-1 to TRBJ1-1; TRBD1 aligns across 7 bases. The CDR3 is made up of 14 amino acids. Germline lookup yields CDR1 MNHNS and CDR2 SASEGT. With 1 base clipped from V and 4 bases from J, the junction kept 3 bases outside the gene matches. The CDR3, as DNA: TGTGCCAGCAGTGAAGGGAGGGGGCCCACTGAAGCTTTCTTT. It codes for CASSEGRGPTEAFF.

The chain has TRBV3-1 (or the pseudogene TRBV3-2) and TRBJ1-6, with 7 nucleotides matching TRBD1. Germline loops: CDR1 LGHDT, CDR2 YNNKEL (reference sequence). The CDR3 covers 14 residues. Trimming took 5 bases from V and 8 from J; bases not matched to a gene: 6. This CDR3 is CASSYRQGDSPLHF. The CDR3 DNA follows: TGTGCCAGCAGCTATCGACAGGGTGATTCACCCCTCCACTTT.

The chain joins TRBV9 to TRBJ1-1, with a tentative D call TRBD1 (5 bases). This CDR3 is built from 14 residues. Per germline, CDR1 SGDLS and CDR2 YYNGEE. The ends were cut back, 0 bases at V and 1 base at J, with 7 bases in the middle. The CDR3 loop reads CASSVVGQNTEAFF. The CDR3 DNA reads as TGTGCCAGCAGCGTAGTTGGACAGAACACTGAAGCTTTCTTT.

V usage is TRBV2 and J usage is TRBJ1-5, with 8 bases identical to TRBD1. CDR3 length: 15 residues. The V and J ends lost 5 bases and 7 bases, in that order; junction bases with no gene match: 10. Germline CDR1 reads SNHLY; CDR2 reads FYNNEI. The DNA of the CDR3 is TGTGCCAGCAGTCCGGACAGGGTAGCAGGCCAGCCCCAGCATTTT. Amino acids: CASSPDRVAGQPQHF.

This clone was seen just once. CDR3 coding DNA: TGTGCCAGCAGCTTGGGGACTAGCGGCGAGCAGTACTTC. Its protein is CASSLGTSGEQYF. The chain couples TRBV5-6 to TRBJ2-7; 10 bases fit TRBD2. Germline V gives CDR1 SGHDT, CDR2 YYEEEE. With 0 bases clipped from V and 6 bases from J, the junction kept 0 bases outside the gene matches. The CDR3 spans 13 residues.

This sequence joins TRBV19 and TRBJ2-2; 12 positions agree with TRBD2. The ends lost 7 bases at V and 6 bases at J; junction bases unmatched: 6. This CDR3 has 15 amino acids. Germline V gene data show CDR1 as LNHDA and CDR2 as SQIVND (reference sequence). The CDR3 sequence is CASNPSGRAAGELFF. CDR3 coding DNA: TGTGCCAGTAACCCTAGCGGGAGGGCCGCCGGGGAGCTGTTTTTT.

This clone was observed a single time. This chain connects TRBV21-1 to TRBJ2-7; TRBD2, the table's D call, lacks a check against the DNA. TRBV21-1 is tagged as a pseudogene. CDR3 length: 12 amino acids. The CDR3 DNA reads as TGTGCCAGCAGCAAAAGGCTAGCGGGAACGTACTTC. The encoded protein is CASSKRLAGTYF.

The chain carries TRBV6-4 and TRBJ2-7, with TRBD2 as a possible D gene (7 bases). The CDR3 extends over 15 amino acids. Trimming stripped 0 bases from V and 2 bases from J, with 11 bases between. Germline V lookup: CDR1 MRHNA, CDR2 SNTAGT. The CDR3 DNA reads as TGTGCCAGCAGTGACTCGGGGGGGGCAGCCTACGAGCAGTACTTC. This gives the protein CASSDSGGAAYEQYF.

The CDR3 loop reads CASSVDRGSYEQYF. The CDR3 DNA follows: TGTGCCAGCAGCGTCGACAGGGGCTCCTACGAGCAGTACTTC. The chain is built from TRBV5-4 and TRBJ2-7, with 8 nucleotides matching TRBD1. Unmatched junction bases numbered 3, after V lost 4 bases and J lost 0 bases. The germline V gene has CDR1 SGHNT and CDR2 YYREEE (reference sequence). The CDR3 is 14 residues long.

This chain connects TRBV28 to TRBJ2-6, with 11 bases matching TRBD2. CDR1 and CDR2 from the germline V gene are MDHEN and SYDVKM. The CDR3 consists of 18 residues. The trim removed 6 bases at V and 4 bases at J, leaving 11 bases unmatched. This chain's CDR3 is CASSPLAGGGVGANVLTF. CDR3 bases: TGTGCCAGCAGCCCCCTAGCGGGGGGAGGTGTGGGGGCCAACGTCCTGACTTTC.

This sequence joins TRBV28 and TRBJ1-6; D perhaps matches TRBD1 (5 bases). The CDR3 has 17 amino acids. Germline CDR1 MDHEN, CDR2 SYDVKM. V was clipped by 8 bases and J by 8 bases, with 25 bases between them. The CDR3 loop is CASDLRPGGRVDSPLHF. CDR3 DNA sequence: TGTGCCAGCGACCTCCGGCCGGGGGGGAGGGTTGATTCACCCCTCCACTTT.

The chain couples TRBV9 to TRBJ1-4; D perhaps matches TRBD1 (6 bases). The CDR3 spans 15 residues. Trimming took 4 bases from V and 0 from J, leaving 10 bases between them. The V gene's germline CDR1 is SGDLS and CDR2 YYNGEE. This CDR3 is CASSLGGATNEKLFF. In DNA form, the CDR3 reads TGTGCCAGCAGCCTAGGGGGGGCAACTAATGAAAAACTGTTTTTT.

V is TRBV4-2 and J is TRBJ2-1, with 8 bases lining up with TRBD2. The J segment lost 4 bases and the V segment lost 2 bases, leaving 7 bases of the junction unmatched. Germline V gene sequence: CDR1 LGHNA, CDR2 YNFKEQ. The length of the CDR3 is 16 residues. The CDR3 DNA reads as TGTGCCAGCAGCCAACGGGGGGGGCCGTTTTACAATGAGCAGTTCTTC. It specifies CASSQRGGPFYNEQFF.

V usage is TRBV27 and J usage is TRBJ2-7, with D maybe TRBD2 (6 bases). The CDR3 has 16 residues. Germline lookup yields CDR1 MNHEY and CDR2 SMNVEV (reference sequence). Trimming removed 7 bases at V and 2 bases at J, with 21 bases between. The CDR3 DNA sequence: TGTGCCAGCACCCGGGCTGGAACTAGCAGGCCCTACGAGCAGTACTTC. This gives the protein CASTRAGTSRPYEQYF.

The V and J genes are TRBV5-1 and TRBJ1-6; D uncertain. Germline CDR1 and CDR2: SGHRS and YFSETQ. There are 16 residues in the CDR3. V lost 2 bases and J lost 9, with 18 bases in between. Here the CDR3 DNA reads TGCGCCAGCAGCTTTTTCAGTCAAGATTTTGGTTCACCCCTCCACTTT. Protein product: CASSFFSQDFGSPLHF.

This chain uses TRBV28 with TRBJ2-1, with 16 nucleotides matching TRBD2. The CDR3 spans 15 residues. The V gene's germline CDR1 is MDHEN and CDR2 SYDVKM. V was clipped by 7 bases and J by 8 bases; unmatched bases: 5. CDR3 nucleotides: TGTGCCAGCACCTCCGGGACTAGCGGGAGGGATGAGCAGTTCTTC. Protein: CASTSGTSGRDEQFF.

V usage is TRBV11-2 and J usage is TRBJ1-1, with a possible D match to TRBD1 (6 bases). CDR3 length equals 14 residues. The V and J ends lost 5 bases and 1 base respectively, with 11 bases between them. Germline V CDR1 and CDR2: SGHAT, FQNNGV. CDR3 bases: TGTGCCAGCAGCCGTTCGGACAGGAACACTGAAGCTTTCTTT. It specifies CASSRSDRNTEAFF.

CDR3 nucleotide sequence: TGTGCCAGTAGTAGTACAGGTTTCGAGCAGTACTTC. As protein: CASSSTGFEQYF. The chain links TRBV19 to TRBJ2-7, with D possibly matching TRBD1 (5 bases). This CDR3 has 12 residues. The V gene's germline CDR1 is LNHDA and CDR2 SQIVND (reference sequence). With 4 bases removed from V and 6 bases from J, the gap between germline ends came to 10 bases. The variable domain in full, completed from reference TRBV19 and TRBJ2-7, reads DGGITQSPKYLFRKEGQNVTLSCEQNLNHDAMYWYRQDPGQGLRLIYYSQIVNDFQKGDIAEGYSVSREKKESFPLTVTSAQKNPTAFYLCASSSTGFEQYFGPGTRLTVT.

This chain uses TRBV5-1 with TRBJ2-1, with D uncertain. The CDR3 covers 11 residues. Trimming shortened V by 5 bases and J by 8 bases, and 8 bases separated the two germline ends. The germline V gene encodes CDR1 SGHRS and CDR2 YFSETQ. CDR3 DNA sequence: TGCGCCAGCAGTCGAGAGTATGAGCAGTTCTTC. This sequence encodes CASSREYEQFF.